These T cell receptor beta chains were read from a single sample in a study of cytomegalovirus exposure and HLA in healthy donors. Produced via immunoSEQ multiplex PCR; TCRdb's table is partial and in-frame only. The profile covers 120,000 or so clones, with around 79% appearing a single time and 1.5% taken by the ten largest. The sequenced sample consisted of PBMCs. All receptors come from a woman aged 18-30 years in good health and CMV-seronegative. The CDR3 runs from the conserved cysteine through the conserved F or W. D genes are given only for firm matches. Part of the rows lack a size; the others show once, few, many or a class for expanded clones.

d_call: TRBD1; j_call: TRBJ2-1; clone_size: NA; v_call: TRBV27; cdr3_aa: CASRAGTGSYNEQFF; cdr3_nt: TGTGCCAGCAGGGCTGGGACAGGGTCCTACAATGAGCAGTTCTTC
d_call: NA; j_call: TRBJ2-7; clone_size: NA; v_call: TRBV7-2; cdr3_aa: CASSPRQTQKPEQYF; cdr3_nt: TGTGCCAGCAGCCCCAGACAGACCCAAAAACCCGAGCAGTACTTC
d_call: TRBD2; j_call: TRBJ2-1; clone_size: NA; v_call: TRBV4-1; cdr3_aa: CASSRLADVWEQFF; cdr3_nt: TGCGCCAGCAGCAGACTAGCAGACGTCTGGGAGCAGTTCTTC
d_call: TRBD2; j_call: TRBJ2-3; clone_size: NA; v_call: TRBV2; cdr3_aa: CASSATGTSVMDTQYF; cdr3_nt: TGTGCCAGCAGCGCTACCGGGACTAGCGTAATGGATACGCAGTATTTT
d_call: NA; j_call: TRBJ2-1; clone_size: NA; v_call: TRBV19; cdr3_aa: CASSIGSGVVEQFF; cdr3_nt: TGTGCCAGTAGTATTGGTTCCGGGGTTGTTGAGCAGTTCTTC
d_call: NA; j_call: TRBJ1-1; clone_size: NA; v_call: TRBV7-3; cdr3_aa: CASRQQLNTEAFF; cdr3_nt: TGTGCCAGCAGACAGCAGTTGAACACTGAAGCTTTCTTT
d_call: TRBD1; j_call: TRBJ2-7; clone_size: NA; v_call: TRBV19; cdr3_aa: CASRGQAYEQYF; cdr3_nt: TGTGCCAGTAGGGGACAGGCCTACGAGCAGTACTTC
d_call: NA; j_call: TRBJ2-7; clone_size: NA; v_call: TRBV10-2; cdr3_aa: CASRDSTGLGDEQYF; cdr3_nt: TGCGCCAGCAGAGACTCGACAGGTCTTGGGGACGAGCAGTACTTC
d_call: NA; j_call: TRBJ2-2; clone_size: once; v_call: TRBV7-2; cdr3_aa: CASSDARQGGRELFF; cdr3_nt: TGTGCCAGCAGCGACGCCCGACAGGGAGGTCGGGAGCTGTTTTTT
d_call: TRBD1; j_call: TRBJ2-7; clone_size: NA; v_call: TRBV27; cdr3_aa: CASSPRQGMIYEQYF; cdr3_nt: TGTGCCAGCAGTCCCCGACAGGGAATGATCTACGAGCAGTACTTC
d_call: TRBD1; j_call: TRBJ1-2; clone_size: NA; v_call: TRBV4-3; cdr3_aa: CASSQVDRAYGYTF; cdr3_nt: TGCGCCAGCAGCCAAGTGGACAGGGCCTATGGCTACACCTTC
d_call: TRBD2; j_call: TRBJ2-1; clone_size: few; v_call: TRBV5-4; cdr3_aa: CASSPPSGSPPEFF; cdr3_nt: TGTGCCAGCAGCCCACCGAGCGGGAGCCCTCCGGAGTTCTTC
d_call: NA; j_call: TRBJ1-2; clone_size: NA; v_call: TRBV7-2; cdr3_aa: CASSVLQGPRDGYTF; cdr3_nt: TGTGCCAGCAGCGTATTACAGGGCCCTCGCGATGGCTACACCTTC
d_call: TRBD1; j_call: TRBJ1-1; clone_size: NA; v_call: TRBV6-5; cdr3_aa: CASTLQGGDTEAFF; cdr3_nt: TGTGCCAGCACGCTACAGGGGGGAGACACTGAAGCTTTCTTT
d_call: NA; j_call: TRBJ2-1; clone_size: NA; v_call: TRBV5-8; cdr3_aa: CASGGGLALGNEQFF; cdr3_nt: TGTGCCAGCGGGGGGGGGCTCGCGTTAGGCAATGAGCAGTTCTTC
d_call: NA; j_call: TRBJ1-5; clone_size: NA; v_call: TRBV6-1; cdr3_aa: CASGAPRFGSNQPQHF; cdr3_nt: TGTGCCAGCGGTGCCCCCCGGTTCGGGAGCAATCAGCCCCAGCATTTT
d_call: TRBD1; j_call: TRBJ1-3; clone_size: NA; v_call: TRBV23-1; cdr3_aa: CASSQSRTGISGNTIYF; cdr3_nt: TGCGCCAGCAGTCAATCGAGGACAGGAATCTCTGGAAACACCATATATTTT
d_call: NA; j_call: TRBJ1-1; clone_size: NA; v_call: TRBV28; cdr3_aa: CATFETDKGNRAFF; cdr3_nt: TGTGCCACCTTCGAAACTGACAAAGGAAACCGGGCTTTCTTT
d_call: TRBD2; j_call: TRBJ2-5; clone_size: NA; v_call: TRBV18; cdr3_aa: CASSPTGLAGGAVETQYF; cdr3_nt: TGTGCCAGCTCACCTACCGGACTAGCGGGAGGAGCGGTAGAGACCCAGTACTTC
d_call: TRBD2; j_call: TRBJ2-7; clone_size: NA; v_call: TRBV9; cdr3_aa: CASSVTSYAYEQYF; cdr3_nt: TGTGCCAGCAGCGTGACTAGCTACGCCTACGAGCAGTACTTC
d_call: NA; j_call: TRBJ1-1; clone_size: once; v_call: TRBV19; cdr3_aa: CASSMGSGTEAFF; cdr3_nt: TGTGCCAGTAGTATGGGTTCGGGCACTGAAGCTTTCTTT
d_call: NA; j_call: TRBJ2-7; clone_size: NA; v_call: TRBV2; cdr3_aa: CARGGAGPYEQYF; cdr3_nt: TGTGCCAGAGGAGGGGCAGGCCCCTACGAGCAGTACTTC
d_call: NA; j_call: TRBJ1-2; clone_size: NA; v_call: TRBV7-3; cdr3_aa: CASSLMGGSYGYTF; cdr3_nt: TGTGCCAGCAGCTTAATGGGGGGGAGCTATGGCTACACCTTC
d_call: NA; j_call: TRBJ1-1; clone_size: NA; v_call: TRBV4-3; cdr3_aa: CASSQDLNSPMNTEAFF; cdr3_nt: TGCGCCAGCAGCCAAGATCTAAACAGTCCGATGAACACTGAAGCTTTCTTT